This entry describes one TCR beta chain. Data came from immunoSEQ multiplex PCR; TCRdb stores just in-frame clones and leaves some out. The sample carries 190,000 or so clones, approximately 95% recorded once. The V end was cut by 0 bases, the J end by 6 bases, with 9 bases between. Germline V gives CDR1 SGDLS, CDR2 YYNGEE. This CDR3 has 13 amino acids. These data belong to a study of control samples from healthy donors and cancer patients. Sequences were obtained from blood. This sequence was found in a young man in good health. The chain carries TRBV9 and TRBJ1-2; perhaps TRBD1 as D (5 bases). The CDR3 loop is CASSVVEGHGYTF. CDR3 bases: TGTGCCAGCAGCGTAGTCGAGGGGCATGGCTACACCTTC.